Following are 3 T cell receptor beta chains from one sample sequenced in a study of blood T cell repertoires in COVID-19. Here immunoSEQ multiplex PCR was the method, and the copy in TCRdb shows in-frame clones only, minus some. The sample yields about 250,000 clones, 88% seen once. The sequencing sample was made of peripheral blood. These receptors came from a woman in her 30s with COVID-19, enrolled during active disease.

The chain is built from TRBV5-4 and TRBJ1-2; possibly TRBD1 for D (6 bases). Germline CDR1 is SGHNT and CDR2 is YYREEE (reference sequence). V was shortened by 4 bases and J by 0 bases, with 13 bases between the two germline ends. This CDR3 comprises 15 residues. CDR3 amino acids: CASSKGQATNYGYTF. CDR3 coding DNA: TGTGCCAGCAGCAAGGGACAAGCGACTAACTATGGCTACACCTTC.

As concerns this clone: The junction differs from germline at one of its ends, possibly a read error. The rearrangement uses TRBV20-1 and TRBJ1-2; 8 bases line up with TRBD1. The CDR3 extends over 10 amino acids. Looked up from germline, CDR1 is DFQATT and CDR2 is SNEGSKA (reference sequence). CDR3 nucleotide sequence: TGCAGTGCTACCTCGGGACAGGATATCTTC. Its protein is CSATSGQDIF.

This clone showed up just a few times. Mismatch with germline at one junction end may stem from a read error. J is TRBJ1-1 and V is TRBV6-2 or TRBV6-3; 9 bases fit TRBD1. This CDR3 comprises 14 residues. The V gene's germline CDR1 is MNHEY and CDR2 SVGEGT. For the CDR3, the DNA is TGTGCCAGCAATTACAGGGGGCCGAACACTGAAGCTTTCTTT. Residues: CASNYRGPNTEAFF.